This TCR beta chain was captured in a study of blood T cell repertoires in COVID-19. About the research overall: Nucleic acid was either cDNA or gDNA, and it came from T cells, B-cell-depleted T cells, or PBMCs.

CDR3 size: 14 residues. V lost 0 bases, J lost 9 bases, and 13 bases lay in between. Germline-derived CDR1 and CDR2 are SGDLS and YYNGEE. How the authors handled the data: By means of reference gene primer amplification, nucleated cell counts were estimated. The method was immunoSEQ multiplex PCR; TCRdb's version includes in-frame clones alone and lacks a portion of them. V and J calls and clone size are given by that table; D and trimming were obtained from the DNA. The table has 250,000 to 350,000 clones, roughly 87% seen once. The sequenced sample was peripheral blood. The chain joins TRBV9 to TRBJ2-1, with D perhaps matching TRBD1 (6 bases). The sequence derives from a man aged 18 to 29 with active or convalescent COVID-19. The CDR3 is CASSVVGGRGEQFF. In nucleotides, the CDR3 is TGTGCCAGCAGCGTAGTAGGGGGTCGCGGTGAGCAGTTCTTC.